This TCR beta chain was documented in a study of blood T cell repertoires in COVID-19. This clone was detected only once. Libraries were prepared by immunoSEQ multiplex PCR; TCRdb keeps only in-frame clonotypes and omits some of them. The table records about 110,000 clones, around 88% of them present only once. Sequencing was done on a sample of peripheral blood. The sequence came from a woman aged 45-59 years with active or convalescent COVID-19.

The CDR3, as DNA: TGTGCCAGCAGTGCCTACAGGGCGGCGGACACTGAAGCTTTCTTT. This translates into CASSAYRAADTEAFF. The rearrangement links TRBV28 to TRBJ1-1, with D possibly matching TRBD1 (6 bases). The CDR3 is made up of 15 amino acids. CDR1 and CDR2 from the germline V gene are MDHEN and SYDVKM. V lost 5 bases to trimming and J lost 3 bases, with 16 bases between them.